Each of the 3 T cell receptor beta chains below was sequenced from the same sample in a study of CD4 T cells in relation to SARS-CoV-2 and coronaviruses. TCRdb's copy holds only in-frame clones and misses some; the assay was immunoSEQ multiplex PCR. The profile shows approximately 39,000 clones, over 70% of them singletons. No antigen is known for these receptors. The sequencing input was memory CD4+ T cells from PBMCs, cultured in vitro. The receptors were sampled from an adult with COVID-19.

The chain uses TRBV20-1 and TRBJ1-1; D gene ambiguous. Trimming took off 6 bases at V and 5 bases at J, with 10 bases between the two ends. Germline V gives CDR1 DFQATT, CDR2 SNEGSKA (reference sequence). This CDR3 comprises 11 residues. The chain's CDR3 is CSAPTGTEAFF. The CDR3 DNA sequence: TGCAGTGCCCCTACCGGGACTGAAGCTTTCTTT.

V usage is TRBV11-3 and J usage is TRBJ1-3; D may be TRBD1 (5 bases). The CDR3 sequence is 17 residues long. The germline CDR1 and CDR2 sequences are SGHNT and YENEEA. Trimming removed 5 bases from V and 1 base from J, with 18 bases in between. CDR3 sequence: CASSRGGALSSGNTIYF. CDR3 in DNA: TGTGCCAGCAGCCGGGGGGGAGCCCTCTCTTCTGGAAACACCATATATTTT. The entire variable domain, with the rest obtained from reference TRBV11-3 and TRBJ1-3, is as follows: EAGVVQSPRYKIIEKKQPVAFWCNPISGHNTLYWYLQNLGQGPELLIRYENEEAVDDSQLPKDRFSAERLKGVDSTLKIQPAELGDSAVYLCASSRGGALSSGNTIYFGEGSWLTVV.

CDR3 nucleotides: TGTGCCAGCAGCTGGACTAGGACCCAAGAGACCCAGTACTTC. Translated: CASSWTRTQETQYF. This sequence joins TRBV11-2 and TRBJ2-5, with 7 nucleotides matching TRBD2. The V gene end was trimmed by 4 bases and the J gene end by 1 base; junction bases not matched to a gene: 3. Germline CDR1 and CDR2: SGHAT and FQNNGV. The CDR3 consists of 14 residues. Full variable domain (remainder filled in from reference TRBV11-2 and TRBJ2-5): EAGVAQSPRYKIIEKRQSVAFWCNPISGHATLYWYQQILGQGPKLLIQFQNNGVVDDSQLPKDRFSAERLKGVDSTLKIQPAKLEDSAVYLCASSWTRTQETQYFGPGTRLLVL.